The source of this T cell receptor beta chain is a study of blood T cell repertoires in COVID-19. The CDR3 has 12 residues. Germline CDR1 is SGHRS and CDR2 is YFSETQ. V lost 1 base to trimming and J lost 6 bases, with 8 bases between them. Some clones are missing from TCRdb's copy, which holds only in-frame ones; the method was immunoSEQ multiplex PCR. The sample holds some 120,000 clones; 74% are singletons and the top ten take about 6%. The origin of this receptor is a man older than 75 with COVID-19, enrolled during active disease. This chain joins TRBV5-1 and TRBJ2-7; D is unresolved. The specimen sequenced was peripheral blood. CDR3 sequence (DNA): TGCGCCAGCAGCTTGACAGTCGGCGAGCAGTACTTC. Translation gives CASSLTVGEQYF. The complete variable domain, with remaining parts taken from reference TRBV5-1 and TRBJ2-7, reads KAGVTQTPRYLIKTRGQQVTLSCSPISGHRSVSWYQQTPGQGLQFLFEYFSETQRNKGNFPGRFSGRQFSNSRSEMNVSTLELGDSALYLCASSLTVGEQYFGPGTRLTVT.